This T cell receptor (beta chain) was found in a study of T cell responses to AZD1222 COVID-19 vaccine. Clones were read by immunoSEQ multiplex PCR, and TCRdb kept only the in-frame ones, dropping some. Among 130,000 to 150,000 clones listed, about 87% were seen once. Germline CDR1 reads MNHEY; CDR2 reads SMNVEV (reference sequence). Trimming removed 3 bases at V and 0 bases at J, with 23 bases between. There are 19 residues in the CDR3. The specimen comprised peripheral blood, sampled on day 0 of AZD1222 vaccination. The V and J genes are TRBV27 and TRBJ1-1, with TRBD1 as a possible D gene (5 bases). The clonotype was recovered from an adult in good health. The CDR3 DNA follows: TGTGCCAGCAGTTTCAGTAAGGGCCCCGGACACCCCATGAACACTGAAGCTTTCTTT. This codes for CASSFSKGPGHPMNTEAFF.